This T cell receptor beta chain was captured in a study of cytomegalovirus exposure and HLA in healthy donors. Study details: Earlier sequencing of approximately 200 million T cells yielded 100 million to 120 million unique TCR beta sequences.

The germline gives CDR1 SGHDT, CDR2 YYEEEE. This CDR3 is built from 16 residues. Trimming shortened V by 0 bases and J by 1 base, and 10 bases separated the two germline ends. Healthy people donating bone marrow made up the donors. Overall study results and limits: Analyzed later, most CMV-associated TCR beta chains appeared HLA-restricted.

Details on this clone: The antigen is not known.

60 Vbeta and 13 Jbeta primers were used in PCR. The assay was immunoSEQ multiplex PCR, and TCRdb's table has in-frame clones only and misses some. The sample carries around 50,000 clones, around 83% recorded once. This TCR derives from a man aged 35-49 years in good health and CMV-seronegative. Sample: PBMCs. V gene TRBV5-6 combines with J gene TRBJ1-4, with D tentatively TRBD1 (6 bases). This CDR3 is CASSLVQGITNEKLFF. The CDR3 nucleotides read TGTGCCAGCAGCTTGGTGCAGGGGATAACTAATGAAAAACTGTTTTTT.